The 16 T cell receptor beta chains given below trace back to one sample, sequenced in a study of cytomegalovirus exposure and HLA in healthy donors. It was with 60 Vbeta and 13 Jbeta primers that the PCR ran. TCRdb keeps only in-frame clones here, not all; method: immunoSEQ multiplex PCR. Counted here are about 65,000 clones, around 62% occurring once; the ten biggest clones make up 2.8%. Sample: PBMCs. These receptors all stem from a man aged 25-45 years in good health and CMV-seronegative.

This clone appeared a few times. CDR3 loop: CASSEGHRGRITEAFF. The DNA of the CDR3 is TGTGCCAGCAGTGAAGGCCACAGGGGGCGGATCACTGAAGCTTTCTTT. J is TRBJ1-1 and V is TRBV6-1; TRBD1 agrees at 9 bases. Trimming cost V 1 base and J 4 bases; bases outside gene matches: 7. The CDR3 runs to 16 residues. Germline V gene data show CDR1 as MNHNS and CDR2 as SASEGT.

The V gene is TRBV29-1, the J gene TRBJ2-5; 14 bases fit TRBD2. Germline V lookup: CDR1 SQVTM, CDR2 ANQGSEA. This CDR3 has 14 residues. J was trimmed by 4 bases and V by 8 bases; bases with no gene match: 6. In nucleotides, the CDR3 is TGCAGCATGACTAGCGGGGGGGCCCTAGAGACCCAGTACTTC. Its translation: CSMTSGGALETQYF.

This chain connects TRBV13 to TRBJ2-7, with a tentative D call TRBD2 (5 bases). This CDR3 is built from 13 residues. CDR1 PRHDT and CDR2 FYEKMQ come from the germline V gene (reference sequence). The ends were cut back, 5 bases at V and 4 bases at J, with 12 bases in the middle. This CDR3 is CASSRGRVYEQYF. The CDR3 coding sequence is TGTGCCAGCAGCCGCGGGCGGGTATACGAGCAGTACTTC.

The chain is built from TRBV6-5 and TRBJ1-5; TRBD1 might be the D (6 bases). Trimming stripped 5 bases from V and 6 bases from J, with 11 bases between. CDR3 length equals 13 residues. CDR1 is MNHEY, CDR2 SVGAGI, per germline. The CDR3 reads CASSDGTPQPQHF. Written as DNA, the CDR3 is TGTGCCAGCAGTGACGGGACACCTCAGCCCCAGCATTTT.

The chain uses TRBV7-2 and TRBJ2-5; 8 bases are a match to TRBD2. Trimming at V came to 4 bases and at J to 5 bases, leaving 9 bases not matched to a gene. From germline, CDR1 is SGHTA and CDR2 FQGNSA. This CDR3 contains 15 residues. In DNA, the CDR3 is TGTGCCAGCAGCTCGAGACAGCGGGGGAAGGAGACCCAGTACTTC. This translates into CASSSRQRGKETQYF.

This clone was counted between two and nine times. The V gene is TRBV6-5, the J gene TRBJ2-2, with D hard to call. Trimming left V 10 bases short and J 5 bases short, with 14 bases between. Germline CDR1 reads MNHEY; CDR2 reads SVGAGI. The CDR3 covers 13 residues. CDR3 in DNA: TGTGCCACTACGCCCCTGGTGACCGGGGAGCTGTTTTTT. It yields the protein CATTPLVTGELFF.

In DNA form, the CDR3 reads TGCAGCCCCATCTCCTACAATGAGCAGTTCTTC. Protein sequence: CSPISYNEQFF. The chain links TRBV29-1 to TRBJ2-1, with D unresolved. Per the germline V gene, CDR1 is SQVTM and CDR2 is ANQGSEA. V dropped 8 bases and J dropped 0 bases, with 5 bases sitting between them. This CDR3 has 11 amino acids.

This clone was picked up a small number of times. The rearrangement links TRBV5-1 to TRBJ2-1, with D maybe TRBD2 (5 bases). Per the germline V gene, CDR1 is SGHRS and CDR2 is YFSETQ. CDR3 size: 16 residues. V lost 4 bases and J 9 bases, leaving 23 bases between the germline ends. This CDR3 is CASSPPLINRGGEQFF. The CDR3, as DNA: TGCGCCAGCAGCCCGCCTCTCATTAACCGGGGTGGTGAGCAGTTCTTC.

This clone was observed a few times. V and J are TRBV10-3 and TRBJ1-2; unclear D gene. V lost 3 bases and J lost 3, with 11 bases in between. Looked up from germline, CDR1 is ENHRY and CDR2 is SYGVKD. This CDR3 has 14 residues. The CDR3 region has the DNA TGTGCCATCAGTGACCCCAGTGAAGACTATGGCTACACCTTC. Amino acids: CAISDPSEDYGYTF.

This rearrangement joins TRBV4-2 to TRBJ2-3; D may be TRBD2 (8 bases). The V and J ends lost 0 bases and 6 bases respectively, with 19 bases between them. Germline values: CDR1 LGHNA, CDR2 YNFKEQ. The CDR3 runs to 17 residues. CDR3 sequence reads: CASSQDAREGAVDTQYF. In nucleotides, the CDR3 is TGTGCCAGCAGCCAAGATGCCCGGGAGGGGGCCGTTGATACGCAGTATTTT.

This clone appeared once. The V call is TRBV10-3, the J call TRBJ1-5; no definite D call. V lost 3 bases to trimming and J lost 7 bases, with 16 bases between them. Germline CDR1 ENHRY, CDR2 SYGVKD. CDR3 size: 15 residues. CDR3 sequence reads: CAISDPGALKQPQHF. Written as DNA, the CDR3 is TGTGCCATCAGTGATCCCGGTGCTCTCAAGCAGCCCCAGCATTTT.

This clone was observed a single time. V gene TRBV10-2 combines with J gene TRBJ2-3, with TRBD2 identical over 8 bases. J lost 2 bases, V lost 9 bases, and 13 bases had no gene match. Germline V gene sequence: CDR1 WSHSY, CDR2 SAAADI. The CDR3 covers 16 residues. CDR3 in amino acids: CASRGSGGTNTDTQYF. Written as DNA, the CDR3 is TGCGCCAGTCGCGGCTCGGGGGGGACCAACACAGATACGCAGTATTTT.

This chain links TRBV9 with TRBJ1-1; TRBD1 matches 7 bases. The CDR3 is 14 amino acids. The trim removed 4 bases at V and 3 bases at J, leaving 6 bases unmatched. Germline V gene lookup returns CDR1 SGDLS and CDR2 YYNGEE. For the CDR3, the DNA is TGTGCCAGCAGCTTTAGGGGGCAAGACACTGAAGCTTTCTTT. This encodes CASSFRGQDTEAFF.

In this sample, this clone turned up a few times. The CDR3 sequence: CASSRTSGGAYEQYF. The CDR3 DNA follows: TGTGCCAGCAGCCGAACTAGCGGGGGGGCCTACGAGCAGTACTTC. This chain connects TRBV5-4 to TRBJ2-7; TRBD2 aligns across 13 bases. Germline V gives CDR1 SGHNT, CDR2 YYREEE (reference sequence). This CDR3 contains 15 residues. The ends lost 4 bases at V and 2 bases at J; junction bases unmatched: 3.

The rearrangement uses TRBV7-2 and TRBJ2-5; 7 bases are shared with TRBD1. After removal of 4 bases from V and 2 bases from J, the junction contained 4 bases not matched to a gene. The CDR3 has 14 residues. CDR1 and CDR2 (germline): SGHTA, FQGNSA. This chain's CDR3 is CASSSTGFQETQYF. CDR3 nucleotide sequence: TGTGCCAGCAGCTCGACAGGGTTTCAAGAGACCCAGTACTTC. The full variable domain, its missing parts supplied by reference TRBV7-2 and TRBJ2-5, is GAGVSQSPSNKVTEKGKDVELRCDPISGHTALYWYRQSLGQGLEFLIYFQGNSAPDKSGLPSDRFSAERTGGSVSTLTIQRTQQEDSAVYLCASSSTGFQETQYFGPGTRLLVL.

This clone was observed a handful of times. This chain uses TRBV4-2 with TRBJ2-5, with 11 positions matching TRBD2. Germline trimming cut 0 bases from V and 0 bases from J; bases unmatched to any gene: 6. Germline loops: CDR1 LGHNA, CDR2 YNFKEQ. The CDR3 has 18 residues. The CDR3 protein is CASSQETGTSGYQETQYF. In DNA form, the CDR3 reads TGTGCCAGCAGCCAAGAAACAGGGACTAGCGGATACCAAGAGACCCAGTACTTC.